Below are 8 T cell receptor beta chains sequenced from a single sample in a study of blood T cells in healthy people across ages. Sample-barcoded 5' priming and a J-beta primer mix drove a second PCR of roughly 7 to 11 cycles. TCRdb recomputed calls from the 5' RACE reads with MiXCR, one row per CDR3 protein. The sample holds approximately 780,000 distinct CDR3 sequences, roughly 26% seen once. The data were also submitted as part of a second study, on T cells of mothers and their children.

Sequenced material: blood. Every receptor here comes from a boy between 5 and 17 years old in good health.

This clonotype is a singleton in its sample. V usage is TRBV28 and J usage is TRBJ2-1; possible D gene TRBD2, 5 bases. This CDR3 region has 18 residues. From germline, CDR1 is MDHEN and CDR2 SYDVKM. The V end lost 5 bases, the J end lost 0 bases, and 20 bases lay between the germline ends. The CDR3 nucleotides are TGTGCCAGCAGTCCCGACAAGAGCGGCCTGAGCTCCTACAATGAGCAGTTCTTC. Translating gives CASSPDKSGLSSYNEQFF.

The table lists this clonotype with a few counts. J is TRBJ1-2 and V is TRBV7-9, with a weak D call TRBD1 (5 bases). V was cut by 5 bases and J by 6 bases, with 10 bases left in between. Germline CDR1 and CDR2: SEHNR and FQNEAQ (reference sequence). The CDR3 sequence is 12 residues long. The CDR3 reads CASSPQGDGYTF. CDR3 DNA sequence: TGTGCCAGCAGCCCCCAGGGAGATGGCTACACCTTC. Based on the CDR3 plus reference TRBV7-9 and TRBJ1-2, the full variable domain is DTGVSQNPRHKITKRGQNVTFRCDPISEHNRLYWYRQTLGQGPEFLTYFQNEAQLEKSRLLSDRFSAERPKGSFSTLEIQRTEQGDSAMYLCASSPQGDGYTFGSGTRLTVV.

This clonotype was recorded a few times. The chain employs TRBV4-1 and TRBJ2-5, with 7 bases fitting TRBD1. In germline, CDR1 is MGHRA, CDR2 YSYEKL. The CDR3 consists of 13 residues. V gave up 3 bases and J gave up 4 bases; unmatched junction bases: 2. The CDR3 DNA is TGCGCCAGCAGCCAGACAGGGCGAGAGACCCAGTACTTC. As protein: CASSQTGRETQYF.

Only a few counts were recorded for this clonotype. This sequence joins TRBV20-1 and TRBJ2-7; D perhaps matches TRBD2 (6 bases). The CDR3 consists of 11 residues. Germline V lookup: CDR1 DFQATT, CDR2 SNEGSKA (reference sequence). The V end was cut by 7 bases, the J end by 7 bases, with 14 bases between. In DNA, the CDR3 is TGCAGTGTGGGGGGTTCGGGTGAGCAGTACTTC. Its protein product is CSVGGSGEQYF.

This clonotype was counted at least ten times. The rearrangement links TRBV3-1 to TRBJ2-7, with TRBD1 identical over 11 bases. After removal of 1 base from V and 7 bases from J, the junction contained 15 bases not matched to a gene. CDR1 is LGHDT and CDR2 is YNNKEL in the germline V gene (reference sequence). The CDR3 has 18 amino acids. CDR3 DNA: TGTGCCAGCAGCCAAGGAATCACCGGGACAGGGGGTGGCGGTGAGCAGTACTTC. Protein sequence: CASSQGITGTGGGGEQYF.

This clonotype appeared a few times. The chain couples TRBV2 to TRBJ2-7; D ambiguous. Germline loops: CDR1 SNHLY, CDR2 FYNNEI. The CDR3 has 17 amino acids. V gave up 4 bases and J gave up 7 bases, with 26 bases separating them. The CDR3 is CASSGYWSRGPSVEQYF. DNA for the CDR3: TGTGCCAGCAGTGGTTATTGGTCTAGAGGCCCCTCGGTTGAGCAGTACTTC.

This clonotype was observed a few times. Written as DNA, the CDR3 is TGCAGTGCTAGAAGCAACGAGACCCAGTACTTC. This gives the protein CSARSNETQYF. The rearrangement joins TRBV20-1 to TRBJ2-5; D call uncertain. Germline lookup yields CDR1 DFQATT and CDR2 SNEGSKA (reference sequence). Trimming left V 2 bases short and J 5 bases short, with 6 bases between. The CDR3 loop spans 11 amino acids.

This clonotype showed up just a few times. The gene calls are TRBV15 and TRBJ2-7, with 11 bases fitting TRBD2. Matching the DNA end better, TRBJ2-1 makes the J call doubtful. This CDR3 contains 17 residues. Germline CDR1 is LNHNV and CDR2 is YYDKDF (reference sequence). CDR3 sequence reads: CATSSLVVTGTSGEQFF. CDR3 sequence (DNA): TGTGCCACCAGCAGCCTTGTGGTCACCGGGACTAGCGGTGAGCAGTTCTTC.